This T cell receptor beta chain is from a study of ipilimumab plus nivolumab after autologous stem cell transplantation. Whole-study context: A median of roughly eight nivolumab and four to six ipilimumab doses were given.

Starting 14 to 28 days after autologous transplant, ipilimumab 1 mg/kg was given. Through week 26, nivolumab 3 mg/kg IV was given weeks 1, 4, 7, 10, then biweekly. The CDR3 covers 15 residues. Trimming removed 0 bases at V and 0 bases at J, with 9 bases between. Per germline, CDR1 SGDLS and CDR2 YYNGEE. Study-wide points: Authors suggest TCR repertoire, Treg phenotype and gut microbiota support further study.

Here immunoSEQ multiplex PCR was the method, and the copy in TCRdb shows in-frame clones only, minus some. The sample yields some 24,000 clones, approximately 86% seen once. In its sample, this clone was seen once. What it binds is not known. The sequence derives from a male donor with diffuse large B-cell lymphoma. The rearrangement links TRBV9 to TRBJ2-5; D gene ambiguous. The sequences come from PBMCs, collected in a trial of ipilimumab plus nivolumab as post-transplant consolidation. The CDR3 reads CASSVGATNQETQYF. For the CDR3, the DNA is TGTGCCAGCAGCGTAGGGGCAACAAACCAAGAGACCCAGTACTTC.